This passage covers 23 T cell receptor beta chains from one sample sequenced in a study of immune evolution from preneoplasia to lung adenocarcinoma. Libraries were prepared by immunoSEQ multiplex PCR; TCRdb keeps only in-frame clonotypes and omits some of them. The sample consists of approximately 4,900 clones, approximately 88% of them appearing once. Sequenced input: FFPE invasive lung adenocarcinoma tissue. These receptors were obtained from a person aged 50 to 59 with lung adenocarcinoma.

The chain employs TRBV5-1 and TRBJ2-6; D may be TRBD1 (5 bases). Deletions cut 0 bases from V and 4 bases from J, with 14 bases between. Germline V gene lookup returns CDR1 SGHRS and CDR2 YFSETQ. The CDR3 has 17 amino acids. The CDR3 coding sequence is TGCGCCAGCAGCTTGGCCCTTACAGGACGAGGGGCCAACGTCCTGACTTTC. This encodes CASSLALTGRGANVLTF.

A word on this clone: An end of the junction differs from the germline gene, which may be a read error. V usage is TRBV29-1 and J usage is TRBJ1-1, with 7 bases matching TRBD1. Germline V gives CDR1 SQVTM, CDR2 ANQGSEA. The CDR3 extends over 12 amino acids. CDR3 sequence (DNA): TGCAGCGTCGGACAGGTGCCCACTGAAGTTTTCTTT. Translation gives CSVGQVPTEVFF.

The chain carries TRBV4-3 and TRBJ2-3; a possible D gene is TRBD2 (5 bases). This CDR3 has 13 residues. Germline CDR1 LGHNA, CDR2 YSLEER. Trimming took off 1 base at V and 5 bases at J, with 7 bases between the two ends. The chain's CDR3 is CASSQVRGDTQYF. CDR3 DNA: TGCGCCAGCAGCCAAGTTCGGGGAGATACGCAGTATTTT.

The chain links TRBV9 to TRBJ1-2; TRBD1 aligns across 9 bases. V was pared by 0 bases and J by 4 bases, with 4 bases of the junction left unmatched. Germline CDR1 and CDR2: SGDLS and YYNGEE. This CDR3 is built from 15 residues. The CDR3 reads CASSVEAGQGYGYTF. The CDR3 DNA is TGTGCCAGCAGCGTAGAAGCGGGACAGGGCTATGGCTACACCTTC.

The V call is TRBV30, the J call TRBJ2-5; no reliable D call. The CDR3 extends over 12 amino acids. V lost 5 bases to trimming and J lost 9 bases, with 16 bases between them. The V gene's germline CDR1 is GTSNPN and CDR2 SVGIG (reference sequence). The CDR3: CAWVESSVSQYF. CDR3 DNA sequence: TGTGCCTGGGTGGAGTCTTCTGTGTCCCAGTACTTC.

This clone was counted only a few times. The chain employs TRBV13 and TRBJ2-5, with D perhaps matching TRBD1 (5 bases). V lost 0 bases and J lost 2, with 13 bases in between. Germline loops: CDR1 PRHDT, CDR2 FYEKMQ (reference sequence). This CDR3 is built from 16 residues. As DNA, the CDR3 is TGTGCCAGCAGCTTAGGCGACAGTTGGAGTCAAGAGACCCAGTACTTC. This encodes CASSLGDSWSQETQYF.

For the CDR3, the DNA is TGTGCCAGCAGCTTAGGACAGGGTATCTACGAGCAGTACTTC. Translated, it gives CASSLGQGIYEQYF. The chain uses TRBV7-8 and TRBJ2-7; TRBD1 agrees at 7 bases. V lost 1 base to trimming and J lost 3 bases; unmatched junction nucleotides: 3. CDR1 and CDR2 from the germline V gene are SGHVS and FQNEAQ. This CDR3 spans 14 amino acids.

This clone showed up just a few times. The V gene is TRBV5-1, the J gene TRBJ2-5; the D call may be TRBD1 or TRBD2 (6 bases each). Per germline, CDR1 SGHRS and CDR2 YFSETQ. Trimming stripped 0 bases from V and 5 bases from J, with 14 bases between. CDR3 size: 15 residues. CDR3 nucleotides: TGCGCCAGCAGCTTGGGTCTAGGGGGGTTGGAGACCCAGTACTTC. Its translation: CASSLGLGGLETQYF.

The CDR3 protein is CASSPEGRGGQGEQFF. CDR3 in DNA: TGTGCCAGCAGCCCAGAGGGTAGGGGGGGGCAAGGTGAGCAGTTCTTC. The chain links TRBV7-2 to TRBJ2-1, with a weak D call TRBD2 (7 bases). The V and J ends lost 5 bases and 9 bases respectively, with 23 bases between them. Germline V CDR1 and CDR2: SGHTA, FQGNSA. The CDR3 is 16 amino acids.

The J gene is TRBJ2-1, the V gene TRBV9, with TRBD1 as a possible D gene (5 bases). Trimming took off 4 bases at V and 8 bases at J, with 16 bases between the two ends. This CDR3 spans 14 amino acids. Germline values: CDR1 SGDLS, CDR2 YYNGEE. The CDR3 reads CASSTGPLGDEQFF. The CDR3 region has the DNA TGTGCCAGCAGCACCGGACCCCTAGGGGATGAGCAGTTCTTC.

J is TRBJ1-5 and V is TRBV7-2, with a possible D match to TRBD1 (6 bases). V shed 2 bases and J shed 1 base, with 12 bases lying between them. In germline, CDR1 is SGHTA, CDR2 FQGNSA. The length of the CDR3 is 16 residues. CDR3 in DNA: TGTGCCAGCAGCTTAACCCCCAGGGGAAGCAATCAGCCCCAGCATTTT. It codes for CASSLTPRGSNQPQHF.

Written as DNA, the CDR3 is TGTGCCGCGGCAAGGGAGGAAAGACAGCCCCAGCATTTT. Translating it yields CAAAREERQPQHF. This chain joins TRBV6-1 and TRBJ1-5; D is unclear. The CDR3 totals 13 residues. V was shortened by 11 bases and J by 7 bases, with 18 bases between the two germline ends. Germline V lookup: CDR1 MNHNS, CDR2 SASEGT.

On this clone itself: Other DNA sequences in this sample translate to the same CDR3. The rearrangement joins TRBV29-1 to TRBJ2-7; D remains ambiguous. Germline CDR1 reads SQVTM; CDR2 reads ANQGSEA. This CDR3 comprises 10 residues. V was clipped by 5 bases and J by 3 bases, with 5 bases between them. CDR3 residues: CSVRFYEQYF. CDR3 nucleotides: TGCAGCGTTCGTTTCTACGAGCAGTACTTC.

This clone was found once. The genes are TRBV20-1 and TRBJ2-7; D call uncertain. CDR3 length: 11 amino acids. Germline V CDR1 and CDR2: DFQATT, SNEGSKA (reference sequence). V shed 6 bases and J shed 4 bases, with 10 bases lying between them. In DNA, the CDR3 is TGCAGTGCCCTGAAGTTGTACGAGCAGTACTTC. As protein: CSALKLYEQYF.

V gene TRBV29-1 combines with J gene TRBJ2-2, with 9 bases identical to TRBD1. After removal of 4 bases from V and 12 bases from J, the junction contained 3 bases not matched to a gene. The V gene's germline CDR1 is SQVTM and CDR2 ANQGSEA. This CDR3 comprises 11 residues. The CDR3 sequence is CSVGTGVKLFF. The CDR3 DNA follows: TGCAGCGTTGGGACAGGGGTTAAGCTGTTTTTT.

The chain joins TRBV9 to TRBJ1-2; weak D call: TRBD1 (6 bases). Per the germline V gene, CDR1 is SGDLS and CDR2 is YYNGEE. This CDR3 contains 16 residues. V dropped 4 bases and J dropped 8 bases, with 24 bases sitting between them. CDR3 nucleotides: TGTGCCAGCAGCTGGAACGCAGGGGAGGCCCCCCGAGGCTACACCTTC. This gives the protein CASSWNAGEAPRGYTF. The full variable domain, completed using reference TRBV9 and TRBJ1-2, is DSGVTQTPKHLITATGQRVTLRCSPRSGDLSVYWYQQSLDQGLQFLIQYYNGEERAKGNILERFSAQQFPDLHSELNLSSLELGDSALYFCASSWNAGEAPRGYTFGSGTRLTVV.

The DNA for the CDR3 is TGTGCCAGCAGTCGTCGAGGCCCAGAGACCCAGTACTTC. Protein: CASSRRGPETQYF. The chain carries TRBV7-9 and TRBJ2-5, with D hard to call. There are 13 residues in the CDR3. V shed 6 bases and J shed 4 bases, with 12 bases lying between them. The germline CDR1 and CDR2 sequences are SEHNR and FQNEAQ (reference sequence).

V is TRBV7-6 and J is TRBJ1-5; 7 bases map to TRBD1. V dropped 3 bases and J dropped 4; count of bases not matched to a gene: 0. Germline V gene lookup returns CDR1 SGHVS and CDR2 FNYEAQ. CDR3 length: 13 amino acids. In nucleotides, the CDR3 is TGTGCCAGCAGCTTGGGACAGAATCAGCCCCAGCATTTT. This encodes CASSLGQNQPQHF. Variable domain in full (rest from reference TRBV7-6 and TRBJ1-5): GAGVSQSPRYKVTKRGQDVALRCDPISGHVSLYWYRQALGQGPEFLTYFNYEAQQDKSGLPNDRFSAERPEGSISTLTIQRTEQRDSAMYRCASSLGQNQPQHFGDGTRLSIL.

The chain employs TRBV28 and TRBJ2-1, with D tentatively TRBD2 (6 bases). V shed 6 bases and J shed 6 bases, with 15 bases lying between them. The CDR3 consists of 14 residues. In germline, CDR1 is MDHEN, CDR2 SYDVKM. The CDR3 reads CASRLAGSGNEQFF. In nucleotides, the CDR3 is TGTGCCAGCAGGCTGGCGGGGTCGGGCAATGAGCAGTTCTTC.

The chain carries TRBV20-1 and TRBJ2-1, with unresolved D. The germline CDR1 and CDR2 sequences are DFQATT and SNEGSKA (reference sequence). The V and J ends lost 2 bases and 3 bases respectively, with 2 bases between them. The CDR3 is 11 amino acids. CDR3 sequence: CSARLYNEQFF. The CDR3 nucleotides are TGCAGTGCTAGACTCTACAATGAGCAGTTCTTC.

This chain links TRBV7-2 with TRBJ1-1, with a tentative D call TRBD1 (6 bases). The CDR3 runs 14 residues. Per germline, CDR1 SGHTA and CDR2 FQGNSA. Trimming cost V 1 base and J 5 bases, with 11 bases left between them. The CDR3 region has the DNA TGTGCCAGCAGCTTAGAGCGGGGGGCAACTGAAGCTTTCTTT. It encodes CASSLERGATEAFF.

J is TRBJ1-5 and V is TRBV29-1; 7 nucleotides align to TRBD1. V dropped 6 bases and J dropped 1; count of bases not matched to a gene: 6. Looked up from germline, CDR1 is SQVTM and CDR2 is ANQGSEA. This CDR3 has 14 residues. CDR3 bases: TGCAGCGTCCCAGGGACAGAGAGCAATCAGCCCCAGCATTTT. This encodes CSVPGTESNQPQHF.

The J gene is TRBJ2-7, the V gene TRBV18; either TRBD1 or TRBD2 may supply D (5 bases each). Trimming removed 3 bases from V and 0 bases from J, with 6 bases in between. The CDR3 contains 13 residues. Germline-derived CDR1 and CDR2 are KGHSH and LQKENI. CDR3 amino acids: CASSPGDSYEQYF. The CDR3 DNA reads TGTGCCAGCTCACCGGGGGACTCCTACGAGCAGTACTTC.